This T cell receptor beta chain emerged from a study of technical replicates of blood from several donors. Repertoires were generated with immunoSEQ multiplex PCR, while TCRdb's copy carries only in-frame clones and drops some. The sample has 55,000 to 75,000 clones; over 85% are singletons. V gave up 3 bases and J gave up 11 bases; unmatched junction bases: 10. Germline CDR1 reads SGDLS; CDR2 reads YYNGEE. The CDR3 totals 14 residues. The receptor was derived from a human donor in good health. Some clones in this sample may be carry-over from other donors' samples. The sample taken for sequencing was PBMCs. V usage is TRBV9 and J usage is TRBJ1-2; 10 nucleotides agree with TRBD1. CDR3: CASSADPGQGWYTF. DNA for the CDR3: TGTGCCAGCAGCGCCGATCCGGGACAGGGGTGGTACACCTTC.